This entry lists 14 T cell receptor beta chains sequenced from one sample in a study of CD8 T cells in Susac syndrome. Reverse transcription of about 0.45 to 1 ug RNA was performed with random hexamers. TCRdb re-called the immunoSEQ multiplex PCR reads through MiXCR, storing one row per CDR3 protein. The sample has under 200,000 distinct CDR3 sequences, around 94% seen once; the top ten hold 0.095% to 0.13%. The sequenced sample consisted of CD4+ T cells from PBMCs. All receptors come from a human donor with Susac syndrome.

CDR3 residues: CASTMQGGYGYTF. The DNA for the CDR3 is TGTGCCAGCACTATGCAGGGGGGCTATGGCTACACCTTC. The chain joins TRBV12-3 or TRBV12-4 to TRBJ1-2; 7 nucleotides agree with TRBD1. This CDR3 has 13 amino acids. The junction had 6 bases not matched to a gene; V was cut back by 7 bases and J by 4 bases.

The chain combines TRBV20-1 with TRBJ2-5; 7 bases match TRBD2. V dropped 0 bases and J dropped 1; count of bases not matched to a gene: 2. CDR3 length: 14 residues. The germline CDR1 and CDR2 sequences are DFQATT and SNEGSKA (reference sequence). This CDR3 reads CSAREPSGQETQYF. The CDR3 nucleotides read TGCAGTGCTAGAGAACCTAGCGGCCAAGAGACCCAGTACTTC.

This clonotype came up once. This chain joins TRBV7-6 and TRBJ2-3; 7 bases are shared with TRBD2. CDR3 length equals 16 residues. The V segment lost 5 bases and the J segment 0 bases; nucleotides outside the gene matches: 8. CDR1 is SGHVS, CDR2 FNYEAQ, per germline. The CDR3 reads CASSPSTSRSTDTQYF. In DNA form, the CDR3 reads TGTGCCAGCAGCCCCTCGACTAGCCGTAGCACAGATACGCAGTATTTT.

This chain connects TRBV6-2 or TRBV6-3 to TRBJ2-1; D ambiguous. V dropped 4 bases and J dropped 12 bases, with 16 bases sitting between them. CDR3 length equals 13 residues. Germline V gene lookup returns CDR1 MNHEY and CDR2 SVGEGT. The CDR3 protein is CASSSQPYLGQFF. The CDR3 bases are TGTGCCAGCAGTTCCCAGCCTTATCTCGGGCAGTTCTTC.

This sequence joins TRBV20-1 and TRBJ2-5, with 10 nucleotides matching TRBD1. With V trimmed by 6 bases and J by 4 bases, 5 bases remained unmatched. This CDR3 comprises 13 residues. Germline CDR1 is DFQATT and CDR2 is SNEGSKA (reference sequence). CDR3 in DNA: TGCAGTGCGCGGACAGGGGGGATAGAGACCCAGTACTTC. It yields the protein CSARTGGIETQYF.

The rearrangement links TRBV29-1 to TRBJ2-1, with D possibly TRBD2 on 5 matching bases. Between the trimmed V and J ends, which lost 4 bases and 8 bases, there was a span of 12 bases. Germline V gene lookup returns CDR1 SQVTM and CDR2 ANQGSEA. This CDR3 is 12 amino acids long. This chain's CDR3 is CSVGWGVDEQFF. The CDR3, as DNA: TGCAGCGTTGGGTGGGGAGTCGATGAGCAGTTCTTC.

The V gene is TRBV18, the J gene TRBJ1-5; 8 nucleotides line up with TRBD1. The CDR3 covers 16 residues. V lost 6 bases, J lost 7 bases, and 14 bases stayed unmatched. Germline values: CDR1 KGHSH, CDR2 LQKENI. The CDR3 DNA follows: TGTGCCAGCTCTCCATCTAGGACAGGGAATGGACAGCCCCAGCATTTT. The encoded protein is CASSPSRTGNGQPQHF.

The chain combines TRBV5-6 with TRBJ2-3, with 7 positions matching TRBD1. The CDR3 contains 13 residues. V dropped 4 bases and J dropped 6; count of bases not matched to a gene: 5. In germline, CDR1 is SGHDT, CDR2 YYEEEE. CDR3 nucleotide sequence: TGTGCCAGCAGCGGCACGACAGGGGATACGCAGTATTTT. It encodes CASSGTTGDTQYF.

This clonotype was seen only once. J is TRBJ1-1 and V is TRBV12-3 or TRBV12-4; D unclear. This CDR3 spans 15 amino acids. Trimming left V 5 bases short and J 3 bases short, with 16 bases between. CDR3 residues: CASSPVRGGDTEAFF. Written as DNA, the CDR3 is TGTGCCAGCAGTCCCGTCCGGGGTGGGGACACTGAAGCTTTCTTT.

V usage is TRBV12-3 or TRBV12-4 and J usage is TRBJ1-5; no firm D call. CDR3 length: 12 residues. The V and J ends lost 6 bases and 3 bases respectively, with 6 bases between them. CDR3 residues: CASRETNQPQHF. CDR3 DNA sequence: TGTGCCAGCAGGGAAACCAATCAGCCCCAGCATTTT.

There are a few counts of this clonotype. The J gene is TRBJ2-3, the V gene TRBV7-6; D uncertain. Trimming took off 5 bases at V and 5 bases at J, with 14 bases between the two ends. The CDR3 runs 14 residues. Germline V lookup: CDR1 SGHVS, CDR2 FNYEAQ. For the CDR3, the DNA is TGTGCCAGCAGCGCAGGACGTTCCGGAGATACGCAGTATTTT. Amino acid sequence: CASSAGRSGDTQYF.

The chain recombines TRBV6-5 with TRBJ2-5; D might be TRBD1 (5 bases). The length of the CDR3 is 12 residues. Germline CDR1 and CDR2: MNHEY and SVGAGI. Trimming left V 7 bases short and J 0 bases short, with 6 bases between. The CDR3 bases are TGTGCCAGCACAGGGAACCAAGAGACCCAGTACTTC. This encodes CASTGNQETQYF.

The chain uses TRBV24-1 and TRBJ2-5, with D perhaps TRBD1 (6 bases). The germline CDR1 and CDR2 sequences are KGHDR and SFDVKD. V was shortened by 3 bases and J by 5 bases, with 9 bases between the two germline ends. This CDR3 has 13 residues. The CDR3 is CATSDGQMETQYF. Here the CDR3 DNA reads TGTGCCACCAGTGATGGACAGATGGAGACCCAGTACTTC.

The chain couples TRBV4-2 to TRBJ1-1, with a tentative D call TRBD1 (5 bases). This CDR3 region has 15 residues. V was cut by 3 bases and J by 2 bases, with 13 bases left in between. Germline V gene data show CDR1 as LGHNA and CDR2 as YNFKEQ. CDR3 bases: TGTGCCAGCAGCCAGACCCAGACAGAAAACACTGAAGCTTTCTTT. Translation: CASSQTQTENTEAFF.